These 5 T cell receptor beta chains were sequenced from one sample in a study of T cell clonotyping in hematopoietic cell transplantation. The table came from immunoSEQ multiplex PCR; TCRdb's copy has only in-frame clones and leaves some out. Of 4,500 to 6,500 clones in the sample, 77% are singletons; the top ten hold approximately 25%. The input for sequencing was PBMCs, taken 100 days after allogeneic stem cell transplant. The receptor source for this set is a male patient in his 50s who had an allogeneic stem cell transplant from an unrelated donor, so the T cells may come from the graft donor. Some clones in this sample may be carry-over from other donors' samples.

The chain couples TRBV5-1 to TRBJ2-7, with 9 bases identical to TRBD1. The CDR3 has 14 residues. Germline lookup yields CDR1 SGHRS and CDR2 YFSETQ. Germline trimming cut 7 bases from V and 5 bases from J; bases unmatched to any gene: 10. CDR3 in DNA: TGCGCCAGCTCCCTGTGGGACAGGGACCACGAGCAGTACTTC. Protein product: CASSLWDRDHEQYF.

The DNA for the CDR3 is TGCGCCAGCAGCTCGACCCTACGGGCTGAAGCTTTCTTT. Translation gives CASSSTLRAEAFF. The rearrangement uses TRBV5-1 and TRBJ1-1; unclear D gene. The CDR3 has 13 residues. Trimming removed 3 bases at V and 6 bases at J, with 12 bases between. In germline, CDR1 is SGHRS, CDR2 YFSETQ.

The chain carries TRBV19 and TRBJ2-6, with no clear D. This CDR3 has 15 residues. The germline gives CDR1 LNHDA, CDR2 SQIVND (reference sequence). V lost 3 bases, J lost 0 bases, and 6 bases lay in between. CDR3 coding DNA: TGTGCCAGTAGTATTCCTCTCTCTGGGGCCAACGTCCTGACTTTC. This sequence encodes CASSIPLSGANVLTF.

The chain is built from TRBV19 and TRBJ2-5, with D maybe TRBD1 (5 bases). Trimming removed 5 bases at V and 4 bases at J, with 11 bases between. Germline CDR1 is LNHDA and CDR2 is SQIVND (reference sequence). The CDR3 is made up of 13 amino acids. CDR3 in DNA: TGTGCCAGTAGTGCCAGTAGGGGAGAGACCCAGTACTTC. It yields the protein CASSASRGETQYF.

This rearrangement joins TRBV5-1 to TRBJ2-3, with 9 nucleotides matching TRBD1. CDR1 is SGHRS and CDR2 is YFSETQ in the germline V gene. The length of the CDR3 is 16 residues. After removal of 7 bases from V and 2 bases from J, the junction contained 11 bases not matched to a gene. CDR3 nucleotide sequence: TGCGCCAGCGGAACGGGACAGGGTGATGTCACAGATACGCAGTATTTT. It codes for CASGTGQGDVTDTQYF.